The entry that follows covers one TCR beta chain sequence. The antigen is not known. Subsets of CD8+ T cells were each sorted in triplicate at around 320,000 cells apiece. Naivety in CD8+ T cells corresponded to a CD45RO-CCR7+CD27+CD95- phenotype. 5' RACE with UMI labels generated the TRB cDNA libraries. For each CDR3 protein, TCRdb gives one entry from its re-call of the 5' RACE reads, without DNA. Found here are 130,000 to 150,000 distinct CDR3 sequences; the top ten clones hold 0.25% to 0.35%. The data belong to a study of CXCR3-negative and CXCR3-positive naive CD8 T cells. Whole-study findings and limits: Comparison of naive cells showed more hydrophobic TRB CDR3s in CXCR3-positive than in CXCR3-negative naive cells.

The CDR3 consists of 14 residues. From germline, CDR1 is SGHAT and CDR2 FQNNGV. V usage is TRBV11-2 and J usage is TRBJ2-3; TCRdb proposes TRBD2, but this gene call is untestable without DNA. Sequencing was carried out using naive CXCR3+ CD8+ T cells from blood. Subset described: CD45RO-CCR7+CD27+CD95- naive CD8+ T cells expressing CXCR3 (TNR3+). The clonotype originates from a human donor in good health. Some clones in this sample may be carry-over from other donors' samples. The CDR3 loop is CASSRLAMGDTQYF.